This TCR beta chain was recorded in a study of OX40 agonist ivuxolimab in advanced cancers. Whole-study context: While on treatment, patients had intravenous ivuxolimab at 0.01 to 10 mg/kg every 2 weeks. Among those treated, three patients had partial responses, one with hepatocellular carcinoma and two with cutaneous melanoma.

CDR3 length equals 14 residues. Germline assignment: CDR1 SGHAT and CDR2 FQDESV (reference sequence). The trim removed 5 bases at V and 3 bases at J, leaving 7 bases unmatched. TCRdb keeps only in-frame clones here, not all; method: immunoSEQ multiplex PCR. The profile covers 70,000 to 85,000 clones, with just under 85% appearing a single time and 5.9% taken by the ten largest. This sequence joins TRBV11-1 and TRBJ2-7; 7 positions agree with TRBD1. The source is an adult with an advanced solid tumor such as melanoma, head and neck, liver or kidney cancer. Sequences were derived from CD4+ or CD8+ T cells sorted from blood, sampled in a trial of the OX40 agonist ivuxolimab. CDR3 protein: CASSEGAFDYEQYF. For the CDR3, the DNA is TGTGCCAGCAGCGAGGGGGCTTTCGACTACGAGCAGTACTTC.